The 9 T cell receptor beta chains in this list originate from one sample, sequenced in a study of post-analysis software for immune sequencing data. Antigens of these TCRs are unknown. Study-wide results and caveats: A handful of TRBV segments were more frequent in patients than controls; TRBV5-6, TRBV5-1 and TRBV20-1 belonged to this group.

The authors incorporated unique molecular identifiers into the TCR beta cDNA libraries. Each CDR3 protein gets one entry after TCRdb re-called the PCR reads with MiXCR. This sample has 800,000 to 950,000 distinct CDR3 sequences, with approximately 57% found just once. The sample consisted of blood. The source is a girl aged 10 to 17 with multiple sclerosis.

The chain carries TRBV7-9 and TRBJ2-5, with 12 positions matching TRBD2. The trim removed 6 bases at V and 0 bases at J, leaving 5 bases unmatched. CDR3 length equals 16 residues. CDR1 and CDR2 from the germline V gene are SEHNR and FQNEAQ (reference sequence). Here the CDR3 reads CASSLGLAGNQETQYF. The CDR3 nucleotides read TGTGCCAGCAGTCTTGGACTAGCGGGAAACCAAGAGACCCAGTACTTC. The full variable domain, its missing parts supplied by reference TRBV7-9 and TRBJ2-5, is DTGVSQNPRHKITKRGQNVTFRCDPISEHNRLYWYRQTLGQGPEFLTYFQNEAQLEKSRLLSDRFSAERPKGSFSTLEIQRTEQGDSAMYLCASSLGLAGNQETQYFGPGTRLLVL.

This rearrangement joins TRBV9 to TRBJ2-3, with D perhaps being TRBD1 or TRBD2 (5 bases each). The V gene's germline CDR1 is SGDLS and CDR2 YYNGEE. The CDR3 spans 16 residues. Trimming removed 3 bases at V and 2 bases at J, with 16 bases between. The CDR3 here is CASSERPRGPTDTQYF. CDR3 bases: TGTGCCAGCAGCGAGAGGCCCCGGGGACCCACAGATACGCAGTATTTT.

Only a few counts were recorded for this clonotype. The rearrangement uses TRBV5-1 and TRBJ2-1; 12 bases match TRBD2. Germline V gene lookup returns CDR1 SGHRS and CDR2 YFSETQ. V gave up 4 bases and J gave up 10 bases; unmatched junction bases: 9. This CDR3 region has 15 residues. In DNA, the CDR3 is TGCGCCAGCAGCCCGGGGACTAGCGGGTTTTCCGAGCAGTTCTTC. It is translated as CASSPGTSGFSEQFF.

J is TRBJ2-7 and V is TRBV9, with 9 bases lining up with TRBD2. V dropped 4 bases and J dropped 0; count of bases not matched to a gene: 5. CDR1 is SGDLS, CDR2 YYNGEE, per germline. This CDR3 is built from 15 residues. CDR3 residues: CASSPVAGVSYEQYF. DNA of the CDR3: TGTGCCAGCAGCCCCGTAGCGGGGGTCTCCTACGAGCAGTACTTC.

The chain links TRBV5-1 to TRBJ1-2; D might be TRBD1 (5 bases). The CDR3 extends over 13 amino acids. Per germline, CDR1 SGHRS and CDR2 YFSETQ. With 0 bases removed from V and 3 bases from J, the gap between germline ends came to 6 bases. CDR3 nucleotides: TGCGCCAGCAGCTTGGCGACAGACTATGGCTACACCTTC. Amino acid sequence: CASSLATDYGYTF. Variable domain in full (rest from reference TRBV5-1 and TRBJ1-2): KAGVTQTPRYLIKTRGQQVTLSCSPISGHRSVSWYQQTPGQGLQFLFEYFSETQRNKGNFPGRFSGRQFSNSRSEMNVSTLELGDSALYLCASSLATDYGYTFGSGTRLTVV.

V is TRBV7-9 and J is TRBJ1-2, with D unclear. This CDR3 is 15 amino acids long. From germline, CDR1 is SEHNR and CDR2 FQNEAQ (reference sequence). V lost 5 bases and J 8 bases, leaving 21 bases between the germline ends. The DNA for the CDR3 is TGTGCCAGCAGCCAATTGGCAGTTGGCGCGGGCGGCTACACCTTC. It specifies CASSQLAVGAGGYTF.

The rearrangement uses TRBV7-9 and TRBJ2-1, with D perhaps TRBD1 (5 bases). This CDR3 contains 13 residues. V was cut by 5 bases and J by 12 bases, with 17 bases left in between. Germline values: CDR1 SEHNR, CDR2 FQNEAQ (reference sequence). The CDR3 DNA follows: TGTGCCAGCAGCCTAGTTGGACAACTGGGGCAGTTCTTC. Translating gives CASSLVGQLGQFF. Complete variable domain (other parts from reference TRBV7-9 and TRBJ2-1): DTGVSQNPRHKITKRGQNVTFRCDPISEHNRLYWYRQTLGQGPEFLTYFQNEAQLEKSRLLSDRFSAERPKGSFSTLEIQRTEQGDSAMYLCASSLVGQLGQFFGPGTRLTVL.

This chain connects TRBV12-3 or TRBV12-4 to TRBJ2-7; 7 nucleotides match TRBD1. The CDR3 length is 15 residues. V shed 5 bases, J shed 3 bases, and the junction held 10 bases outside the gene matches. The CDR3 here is CASSPYDREGYEQYF. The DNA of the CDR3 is TGTGCCAGCAGTCCCTACGACAGGGAAGGCTACGAGCAGTACTTC.

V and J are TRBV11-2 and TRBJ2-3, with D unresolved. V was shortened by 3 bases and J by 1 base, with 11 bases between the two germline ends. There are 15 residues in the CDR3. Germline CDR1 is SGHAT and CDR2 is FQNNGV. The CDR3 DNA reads TGTGCCAGCAGCTTTTCCTTCTACCGCACAGATACGCAGTATTTT. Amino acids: CASSFSFYRTDTQYF.